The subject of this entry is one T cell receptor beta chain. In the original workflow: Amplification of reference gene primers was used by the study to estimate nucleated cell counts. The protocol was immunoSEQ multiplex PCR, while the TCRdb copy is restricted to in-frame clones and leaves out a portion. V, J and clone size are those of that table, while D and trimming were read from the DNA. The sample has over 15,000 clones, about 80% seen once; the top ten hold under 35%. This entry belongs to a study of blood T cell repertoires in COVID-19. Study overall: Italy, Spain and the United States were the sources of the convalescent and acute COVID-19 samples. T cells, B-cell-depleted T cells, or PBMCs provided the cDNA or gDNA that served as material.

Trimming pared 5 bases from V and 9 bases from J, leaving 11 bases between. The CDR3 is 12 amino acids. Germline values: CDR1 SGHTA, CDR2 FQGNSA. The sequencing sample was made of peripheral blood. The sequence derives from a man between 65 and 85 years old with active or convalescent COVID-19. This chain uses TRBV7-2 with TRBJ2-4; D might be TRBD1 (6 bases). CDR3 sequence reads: CASSPQGSIQYF. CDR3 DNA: TGTGCCAGCAGCCCACAGGGCTCCATTCAGTACTTC.